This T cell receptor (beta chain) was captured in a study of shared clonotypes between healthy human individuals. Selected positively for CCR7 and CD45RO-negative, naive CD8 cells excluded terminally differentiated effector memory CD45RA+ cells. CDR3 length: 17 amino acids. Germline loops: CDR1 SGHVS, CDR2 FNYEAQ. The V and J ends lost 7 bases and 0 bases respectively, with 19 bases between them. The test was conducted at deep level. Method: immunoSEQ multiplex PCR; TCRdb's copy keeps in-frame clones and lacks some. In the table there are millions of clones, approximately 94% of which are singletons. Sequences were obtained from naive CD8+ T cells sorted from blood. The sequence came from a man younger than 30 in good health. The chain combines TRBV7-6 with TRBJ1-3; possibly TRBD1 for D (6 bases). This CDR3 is CASNDQQGQASGNTIYF. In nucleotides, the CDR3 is TGTGCCAGCAACGATCAGCAGGGACAAGCCTCTGGAAACACCATATATTTT.